Listed below are T cell receptor beta chains from one sample, sequenced in a study of beta chain features in type 1 diabetes. Measured with immunoSEQ multiplex PCR; TCRdb has only the in-frame clones, and not every one. The sample has roughly 180,000 clones, 10% to 15% seen once. The specimen sequenced was central memory CD4+ T cells from blood. The receptors shown here come from a woman under 30 in good health. CDR3s include the opening cysteine and the closing phenylalanine or tryptophan. Each record gives: CDR3 protein, CDR3 DNA, clone size, J gene, V gene, D gene. A D gene is named only where the DNA matches it firmly. The size entry is marked missing in some rows and otherwise reads once, few, many or a size class.

CDR3 protein: CASSPTGDGNTIYF
CDR3 DNA: TGTGCCAGCAGTCCCACAGGGGATGGAAACACCATATATTTT
clone size: few
J gene: TRBJ1-3
V gene: TRBV6-5
D gene: TRBD1

CDR3 protein: CSVRLDSETQYF
CDR3 DNA: TGCAGCGTAAGACTAGATTCAGAGACCCAGTACTTC
clone size: .
J gene: TRBJ2-5
V gene: TRBV29-1
D gene: .

CDR3 protein: CASSLSNTENQPQHF
CDR3 DNA: TGTGCCAGCAGTTTATCGAACACGGAGAATCAGCCCCAGCATTTT
clone size: .
J gene: TRBJ1-5
V gene: TRBV27
D gene: .

CDR3 protein: CASYRGWTEAFF
CDR3 DNA: TGTGCCAGTTACAGGGGCTGGACTGAAGCTTTCTTT
clone size: .
J gene: TRBJ1-1
V gene: TRBV19
D gene: TRBD1

CDR3 protein: CASSRVSTGDTQYF
CDR3 DNA: TGTGCCAGCTCACGGGTATCGACAGGTGATACGCAGTATTTT
clone size: few
J gene: TRBJ2-3
V gene: TRBV18
D gene: .

CDR3 protein: CASSLSPQGGGTQYF
CDR3 DNA: TGTGCCAGCAGCTTGAGTCCACAGGGTGGAGGGACCCAGTACTTC
clone size: few
J gene: TRBJ2-5
V gene: TRBV5-6
D gene: .

CDR3 protein: CASSPDRVGGYTF
CDR3 DNA: TGTGCCAGCAGCCCGGACAGGGTCGGTGGCTACACCTTC
clone size: .
J gene: TRBJ1-2
V gene: TRBV7-9
D gene: TRBD1

CDR3 protein: CASSGGGEDRDEQFF
CDR3 DNA: TGTGCCAGCAGTGGCGGGGGGGAGGATCGCGATGAGCAGTTCTTC
clone size: few
J gene: TRBJ2-1
V gene: TRBV28
D gene: TRBD2

CDR3 protein: CSVAGGGSDTQYF
CDR3 DNA: TGCAGCGTTGCGGGGGGAGGATCAGATACGCAGTATTTT
clone size: few
J gene: TRBJ2-3
V gene: TRBV29-1
D gene: TRBD2

CDR3 protein: CASSLGEGSGYEQYF
CDR3 DNA: TGTGCCAGCAGCTTAGGGGAGGGGTCGGGCTACGAGCAGTACTTC
clone size: few
J gene: TRBJ2-7
V gene: TRBV7-2
D gene: TRBD2

CDR3 protein: CASRGLGVDEQFF
CDR3 DNA: TGTGCCAGCAGGGGACTCGGGGTGGATGAGCAGTTCTTC
clone size: .
J gene: TRBJ2-1
V gene: TRBV28
D gene: .

CDR3 protein: CASSFYREGRSGELFF
CDR3 DNA: TGTGCCAGCAGCTTTTATCGGGAAGGGAGATCCGGGGAGCTGTTTTTT
clone size: .
J gene: TRBJ2-2
V gene: TRBV5-6
D gene: .

CDR3 protein: CSVSHSRGWETQYF
CDR3 DNA: TGCAGCGTTTCCCACAGCCGCGGGTGGGAGACCCAGTACTTC
clone size: few
J gene: TRBJ2-5
V gene: TRBV29-1
D gene: .

CDR3 protein: CASSPPGLGIQYF
CDR3 DNA: TGTGCCAGCAGTCCGCCGGGATTAGGCATTCAGTACTTC
clone size: .
J gene: TRBJ2-4
V gene: TRBV28
D gene: .

CDR3 protein: CASSLATGVGYGYTF
CDR3 DNA: TGTGCCAGCAGCTTGGCGACAGGGGTTGGATATGGCTACACCTTC
clone size: few
J gene: TRBJ1-2
V gene: TRBV5-4
D gene: TRBD1

CDR3 protein: CASSLGGRGSYGYTF
CDR3 DNA: TGCGCCAGCAGCTTGGGAGGTCGGGGATCCTATGGCTACACCTTC
clone size: .
J gene: TRBJ1-2
V gene: TRBV5-1
D gene: .

CDR3 protein: CASKFGTSGSYMSEQFF
CDR3 DNA: TGTGCCAGCAAGTTTGGGACTAGCGGGAGTTATATGAGTGAGCAGTTCTTC
clone size: few
J gene: TRBJ2-1
V gene: TRBV2
D gene: TRBD2

CDR3 protein: CASSTGTYSTDTQYF
CDR3 DNA: TGTGCCAGCAGCACCGGGACATATAGCACAGATACGCAGTATTTT
clone size: few
J gene: TRBJ2-3
V gene: TRBV28
D gene: .

CDR3 protein: CSVWGPGMSGEQFF
CDR3 DNA: TGCAGCGTCTGGGGGCCAGGGATGAGTGGTGAGCAGTTCTTC
clone size: few
J gene: TRBJ2-1
V gene: TRBV29-1
D gene: .

CDR3 protein: CASSSSSGVTRGTEAFF
CDR3 DNA: TGTGCCAGCTCATCATCTTCAGGGGTTACAAGGGGCACTGAAGCTTTCTTT
clone size: once
J gene: TRBJ1-1
V gene: TRBV18
D gene: .

CDR3 protein: CASSPPTADTQYF
CDR3 DNA: TGTGCCAGCTCACCCCCAACAGCAGATACGCAGTATTTT
clone size: few
J gene: TRBJ2-3
V gene: TRBV18
D gene: .

CDR3 protein: CASSDPSGQADTQYF
CDR3 DNA: TGTGCCAGCAGTGACCCTAGCGGTCAGGCAGATACGCAGTATTTT
clone size: few
J gene: TRBJ2-3
V gene: TRBV2
D gene: TRBD2

CDR3 protein: CASSYSSVATQYF
CDR3 DNA: TGTGCCAGCAGTTACTCCAGCGTGGCGACCCAGTACTTC
clone size: .
J gene: TRBJ2-5
V gene: TRBV6-6
D gene: .

CDR3 protein: CASSLSGIGTDTQYF
CDR3 DNA: TGTGCCAGCAGCTTATCCGGGATCGGGACAGATACGCAGTATTTT
clone size: .
J gene: TRBJ2-3
V gene: TRBV7-9
D gene: .

CDR3 protein: CASSFGRPNEQFF
CDR3 DNA: TGTGCCAGCAGCTTTGGGAGGCCCAATGAGCAGTTCTTC
clone size: .
J gene: TRBJ2-1
V gene: TRBV11-1
D gene: .

CDR3 protein: CASDTRQGEKLFF
CDR3 DNA: TGTGCCTCGGACACCCGGCAGGGTGAAAAACTGTTTTTT
clone size: .
J gene: TRBJ1-4
V gene: TRBV18
D gene: .

CDR3 protein: CASSVQEVYTEAFF
CDR3 DNA: TGTGCCAGCAGCGTGCAGGAGGTTTACACTGAAGCTTTCTTT
clone size: .
J gene: TRBJ1-1
V gene: TRBV9
D gene: .

CDR3 protein: CASSSSGQGTYEQYF
CDR3 DNA: TGTGCCAGCAGCAGTTCTGGACAGGGTACCTACGAGCAGTACTTC
clone size: .
J gene: TRBJ2-7
V gene: TRBV5-6
D gene: TRBD1

CDR3 protein: CASSVSSDRIYGYTF
CDR3 DNA: TGTGCCAGCAGTGTGAGTTCGGACAGAATCTATGGCTACACCTTC
clone size: .
J gene: TRBJ1-2
V gene: TRBV6-4
D gene: .

CDR3 protein: CASSYREMNTEAFF
CDR3 DNA: TGTGCCAGTAGTTACAGGGAGATGAACACTGAAGCTTTCTTT
clone size: .
J gene: TRBJ1-1
V gene: TRBV19
D gene: .

CDR3 protein: CASSPSGRLAGDEQYF
CDR3 DNA: TGTGCCAGCTCACCGTCGGGAAGACTAGCGGGAGACGAGCAGTACTTC
clone size: .
J gene: TRBJ2-7
V gene: TRBV18
D gene: TRBD2

CDR3 protein: CASSNRGFETQYF
CDR3 DNA: TGTGCCAGCAGTAACAGGGGGTTTGAGACCCAGTACTTC
clone size: few
J gene: TRBJ2-5
V gene: TRBV6-6
D gene: TRBD1

CDR3 protein: CASSLGRGSQFF
CDR3 DNA: TGTGCCAGCAGTTTGGGGAGGGGTAGTCAGTTCTTC
clone size: .
J gene: TRBJ2-1
V gene: TRBV6-5
D gene: TRBD2